The T cell receptor beta chain described here comes from a study of T cell responses to AZD1222 COVID-19 vaccine. Study as a whole: Timing groups of about 4 and about 12 weeks for second doses were pooled.

Study-level results: Only six or seven AZD1222 recipients tested seropositive at baseline. Samples come after the peak T cell response, not at day 14. A mostly white British donor set with more females was recruited, and clonal diversity was possibly underestimated.

As concerns this clone: Its antigen is as yet unknown.

Clones were sequenced by immunoSEQ multiplex PCR, and TCRdb holds only the in-frame ones, with some missing. The sample has 90,000 to 140,000 clones, roughly 82% seen once. Specimen: peripheral blood, collected on day 0 of AZD1222 vaccination. The receptor was isolated from an adult in good health.

This chain's CDR3 is CASSRRKIETGYNYGYTF. Written as DNA, the CDR3 is TGTGCCAGCAGTCGACGGAAGATTGAGACAGGCTATAACTATGGCTACACCTTC. The V and J genes are TRBV6-6 and TRBJ1-2; tentative D call: TRBD1 (6 bases). The germline V gene has CDR1 MNHNY and CDR2 SVGAGI (reference sequence). This CDR3 has 18 residues. The ends were cut back, 5 bases at V and 1 base at J, with 23 bases in the middle.